The present T cell receptor beta chain was sequenced within a study of blood T cell repertoires in COVID-19. Study-level background: The study drew acute and convalescent COVID-19 samples from the United States, Italy and Spain. T cells, B-cell-depleted T cells, or PBMCs supplied cDNA or gDNA.

Methods used by the authors: For nucleated cells, counts were estimated from reference gene primer amplification. TCRdb's copy holds only in-frame clones and misses some; the assay was immunoSEQ multiplex PCR. V, J and clone size are taken as reported in that table, and D and trimming were inferred from the DNA itself. The table shows a few hundred thousand clones, with approximately 90% occurring only once. Enrolment of Seattle patients took place during active infection, and they were followed longitudinally. V lost 1 base to trimming and J lost 9 bases, with 16 bases between them. CDR3 length equals 15 residues. Germline values: CDR1 LNHDA, CDR2 SQIVND (reference sequence).

The sequence was collected from a woman in her fifties or sixties with COVID-19, enrolled during active disease. This chain connects TRBV19 to TRBJ1-5; a possible D gene is TRBD1 (5 bases). The sequenced sample consisted of peripheral blood. The CDR3: CASSIGWESGGPQHF. The DNA for the CDR3 is TGTGCCAGTAGTATAGGCTGGGAGTCGGGGGGGCCCCAGCATTTT.